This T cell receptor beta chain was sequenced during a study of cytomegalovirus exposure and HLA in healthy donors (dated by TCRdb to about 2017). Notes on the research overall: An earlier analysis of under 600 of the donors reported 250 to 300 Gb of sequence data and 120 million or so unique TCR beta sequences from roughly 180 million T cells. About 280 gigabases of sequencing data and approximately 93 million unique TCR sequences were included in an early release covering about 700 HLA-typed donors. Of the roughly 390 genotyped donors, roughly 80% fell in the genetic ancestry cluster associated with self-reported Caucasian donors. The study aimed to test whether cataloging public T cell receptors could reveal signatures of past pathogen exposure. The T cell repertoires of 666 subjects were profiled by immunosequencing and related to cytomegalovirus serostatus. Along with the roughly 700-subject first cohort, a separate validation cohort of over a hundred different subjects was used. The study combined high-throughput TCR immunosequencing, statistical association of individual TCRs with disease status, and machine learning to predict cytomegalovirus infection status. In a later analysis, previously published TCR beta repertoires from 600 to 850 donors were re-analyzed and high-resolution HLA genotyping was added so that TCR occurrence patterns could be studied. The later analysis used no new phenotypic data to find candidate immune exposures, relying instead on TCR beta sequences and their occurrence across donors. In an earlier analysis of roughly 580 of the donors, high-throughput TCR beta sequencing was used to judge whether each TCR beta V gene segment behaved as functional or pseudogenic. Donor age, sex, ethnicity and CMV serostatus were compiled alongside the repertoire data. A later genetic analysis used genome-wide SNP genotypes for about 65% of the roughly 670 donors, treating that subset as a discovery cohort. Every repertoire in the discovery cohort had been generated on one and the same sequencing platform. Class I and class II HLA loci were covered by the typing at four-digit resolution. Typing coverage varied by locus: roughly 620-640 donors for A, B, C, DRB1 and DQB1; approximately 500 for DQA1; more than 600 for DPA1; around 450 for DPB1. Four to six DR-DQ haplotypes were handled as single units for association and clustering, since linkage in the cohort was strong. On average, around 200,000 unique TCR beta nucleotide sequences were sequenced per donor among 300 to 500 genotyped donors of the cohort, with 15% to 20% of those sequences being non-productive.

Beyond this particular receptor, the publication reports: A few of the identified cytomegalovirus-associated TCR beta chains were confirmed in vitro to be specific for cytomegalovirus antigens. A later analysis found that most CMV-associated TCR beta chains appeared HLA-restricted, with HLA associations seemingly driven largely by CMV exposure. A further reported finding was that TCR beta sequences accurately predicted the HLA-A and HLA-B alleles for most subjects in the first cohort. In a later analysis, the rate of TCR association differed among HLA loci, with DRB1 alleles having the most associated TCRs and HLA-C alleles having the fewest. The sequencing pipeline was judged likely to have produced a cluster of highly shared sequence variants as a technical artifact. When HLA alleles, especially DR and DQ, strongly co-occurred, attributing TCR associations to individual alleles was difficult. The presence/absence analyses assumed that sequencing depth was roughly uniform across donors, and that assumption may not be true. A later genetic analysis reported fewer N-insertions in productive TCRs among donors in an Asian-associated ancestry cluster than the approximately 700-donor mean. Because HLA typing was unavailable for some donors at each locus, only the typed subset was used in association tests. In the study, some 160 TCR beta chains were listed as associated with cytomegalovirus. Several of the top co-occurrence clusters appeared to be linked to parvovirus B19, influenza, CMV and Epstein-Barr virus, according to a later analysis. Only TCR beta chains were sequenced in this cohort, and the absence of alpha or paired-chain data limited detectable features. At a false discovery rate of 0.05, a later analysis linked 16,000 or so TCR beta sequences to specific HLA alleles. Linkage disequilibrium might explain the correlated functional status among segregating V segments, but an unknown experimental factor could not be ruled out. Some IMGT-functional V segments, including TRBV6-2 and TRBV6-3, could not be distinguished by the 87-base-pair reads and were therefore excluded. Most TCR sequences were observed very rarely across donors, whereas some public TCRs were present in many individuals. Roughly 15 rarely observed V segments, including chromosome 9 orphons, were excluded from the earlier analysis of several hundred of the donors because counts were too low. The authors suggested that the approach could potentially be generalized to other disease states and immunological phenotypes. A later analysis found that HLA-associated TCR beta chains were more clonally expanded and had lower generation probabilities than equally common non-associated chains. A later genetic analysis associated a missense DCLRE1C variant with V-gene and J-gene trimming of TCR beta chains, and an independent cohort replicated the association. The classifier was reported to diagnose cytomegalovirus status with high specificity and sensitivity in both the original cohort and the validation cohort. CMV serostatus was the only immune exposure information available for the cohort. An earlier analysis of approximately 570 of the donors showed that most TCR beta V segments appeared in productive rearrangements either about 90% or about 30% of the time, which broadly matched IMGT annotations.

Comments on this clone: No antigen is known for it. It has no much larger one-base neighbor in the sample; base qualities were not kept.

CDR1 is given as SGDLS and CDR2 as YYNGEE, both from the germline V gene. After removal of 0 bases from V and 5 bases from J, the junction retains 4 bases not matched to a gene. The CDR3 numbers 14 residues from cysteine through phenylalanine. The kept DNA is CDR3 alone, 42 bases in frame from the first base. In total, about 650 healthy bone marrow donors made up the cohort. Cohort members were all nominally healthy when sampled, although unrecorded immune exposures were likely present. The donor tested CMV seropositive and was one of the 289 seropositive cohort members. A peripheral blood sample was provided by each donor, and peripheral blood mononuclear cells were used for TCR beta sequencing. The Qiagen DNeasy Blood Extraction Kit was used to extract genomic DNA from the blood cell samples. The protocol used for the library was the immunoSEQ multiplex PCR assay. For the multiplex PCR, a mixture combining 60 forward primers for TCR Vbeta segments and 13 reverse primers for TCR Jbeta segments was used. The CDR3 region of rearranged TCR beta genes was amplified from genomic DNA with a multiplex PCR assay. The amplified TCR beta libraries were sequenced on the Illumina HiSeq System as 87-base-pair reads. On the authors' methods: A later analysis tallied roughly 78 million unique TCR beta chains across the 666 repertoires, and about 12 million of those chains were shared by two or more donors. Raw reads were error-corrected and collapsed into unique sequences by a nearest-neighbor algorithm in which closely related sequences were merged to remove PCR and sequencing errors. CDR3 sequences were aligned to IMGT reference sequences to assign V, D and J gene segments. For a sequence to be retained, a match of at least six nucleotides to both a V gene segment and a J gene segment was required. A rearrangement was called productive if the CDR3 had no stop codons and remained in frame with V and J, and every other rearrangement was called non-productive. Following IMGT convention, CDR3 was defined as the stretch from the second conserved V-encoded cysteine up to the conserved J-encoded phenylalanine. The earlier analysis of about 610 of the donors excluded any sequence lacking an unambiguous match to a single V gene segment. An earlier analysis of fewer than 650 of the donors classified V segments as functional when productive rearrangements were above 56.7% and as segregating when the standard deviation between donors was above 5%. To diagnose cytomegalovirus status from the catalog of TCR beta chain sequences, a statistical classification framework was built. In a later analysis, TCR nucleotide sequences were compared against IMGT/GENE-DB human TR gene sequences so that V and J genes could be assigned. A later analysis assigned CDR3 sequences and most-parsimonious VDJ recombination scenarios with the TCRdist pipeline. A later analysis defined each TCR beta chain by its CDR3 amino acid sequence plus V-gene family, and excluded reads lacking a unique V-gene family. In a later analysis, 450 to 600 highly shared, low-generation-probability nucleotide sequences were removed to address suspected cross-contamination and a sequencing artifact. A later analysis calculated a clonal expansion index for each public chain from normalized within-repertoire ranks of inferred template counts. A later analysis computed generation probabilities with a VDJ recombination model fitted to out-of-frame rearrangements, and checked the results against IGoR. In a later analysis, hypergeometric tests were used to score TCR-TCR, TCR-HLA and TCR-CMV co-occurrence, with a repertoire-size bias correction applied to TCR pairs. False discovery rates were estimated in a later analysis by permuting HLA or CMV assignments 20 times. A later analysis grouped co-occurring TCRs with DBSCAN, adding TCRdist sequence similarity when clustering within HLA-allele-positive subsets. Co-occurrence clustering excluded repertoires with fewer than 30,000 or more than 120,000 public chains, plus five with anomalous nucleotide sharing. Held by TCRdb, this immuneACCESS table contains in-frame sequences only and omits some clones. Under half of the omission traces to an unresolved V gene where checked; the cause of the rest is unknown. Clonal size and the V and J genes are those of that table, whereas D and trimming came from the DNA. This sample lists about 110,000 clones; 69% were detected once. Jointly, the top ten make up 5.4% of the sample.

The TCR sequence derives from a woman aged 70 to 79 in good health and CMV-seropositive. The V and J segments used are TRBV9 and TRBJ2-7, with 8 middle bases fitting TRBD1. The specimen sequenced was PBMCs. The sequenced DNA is TGTGCCAGCAGCGTAGCTGGACAGGGAGACGAGCAGTACTTC. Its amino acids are CASSVAGQGDEQYF.